This T cell receptor beta chain derives from a study of blood T cells in healthy people across ages. Combining a sample-barcoded 5' primer with a J-beta primer mix, a second PCR ran for roughly 6 to 12 cycles. TCRdb processed the 5' RACE reads anew with MiXCR; each CDR3 protein has one entry. The repertoire holds some 560,000 distinct CDR3 sequences, with around a quarter as singletons. The CDR3 extends over 14 amino acids. Per germline, CDR1 SQVTM and CDR2 ANQGSEA. These data were also filed under a second study, of T cells of mothers and their children. From that report: Mothers and children who were related shared slightly more overlap than unrelated pairs, but not significantly more.

This chain links TRBV29-1 with TRBJ2-7, with TRBD2 identical over 12 bases. The tail of the sequence fits TRBJ2-1 better, so the J call may be wrong. Sequencing input: blood. The clonotype was recovered from a boy aged 2 to 9 in good health. CDR3 bases: TGCAGCGTTTTTGGACTAGCGGGACTCGATGAGCAGTTCTTC. It translates to CSVFGLAGLDEQFF.